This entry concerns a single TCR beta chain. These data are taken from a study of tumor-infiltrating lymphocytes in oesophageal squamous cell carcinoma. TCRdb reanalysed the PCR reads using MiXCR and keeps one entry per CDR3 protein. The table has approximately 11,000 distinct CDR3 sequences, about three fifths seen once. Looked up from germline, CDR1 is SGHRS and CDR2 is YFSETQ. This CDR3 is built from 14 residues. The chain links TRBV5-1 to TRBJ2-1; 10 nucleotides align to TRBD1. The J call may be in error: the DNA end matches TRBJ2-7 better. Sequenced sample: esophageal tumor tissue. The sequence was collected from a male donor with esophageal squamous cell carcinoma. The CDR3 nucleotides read TGCGCCAGCAGCTTGGGGGACAGGGGTCACGAGCAGTACTTC. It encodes CASSLGDRGHEQYF.